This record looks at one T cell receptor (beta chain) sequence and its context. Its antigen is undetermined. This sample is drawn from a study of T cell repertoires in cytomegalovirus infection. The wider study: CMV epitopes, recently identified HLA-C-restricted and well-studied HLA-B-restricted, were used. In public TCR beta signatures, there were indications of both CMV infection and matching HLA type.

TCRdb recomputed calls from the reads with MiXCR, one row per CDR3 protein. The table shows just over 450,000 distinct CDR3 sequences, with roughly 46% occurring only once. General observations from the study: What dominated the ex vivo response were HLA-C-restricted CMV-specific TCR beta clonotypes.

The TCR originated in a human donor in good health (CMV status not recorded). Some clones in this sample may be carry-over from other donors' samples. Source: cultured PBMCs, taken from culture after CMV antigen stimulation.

The CDR3, as DNA: TGTGCCAGCAGCCAAGGTCAGGAGGGGGCGGACGAGCAGTACTTC. Amino acid sequence: CASSQGQEGADEQYF. The rearrangement uses TRBV4-2 and TRBJ2-7; weak D call: TRBD1 (7 bases). In germline, CDR1 is LGHNA, CDR2 YNFKEQ. Deletions cut 1 base from V and 5 bases from J, with 15 bases between. This CDR3 contains 15 residues.